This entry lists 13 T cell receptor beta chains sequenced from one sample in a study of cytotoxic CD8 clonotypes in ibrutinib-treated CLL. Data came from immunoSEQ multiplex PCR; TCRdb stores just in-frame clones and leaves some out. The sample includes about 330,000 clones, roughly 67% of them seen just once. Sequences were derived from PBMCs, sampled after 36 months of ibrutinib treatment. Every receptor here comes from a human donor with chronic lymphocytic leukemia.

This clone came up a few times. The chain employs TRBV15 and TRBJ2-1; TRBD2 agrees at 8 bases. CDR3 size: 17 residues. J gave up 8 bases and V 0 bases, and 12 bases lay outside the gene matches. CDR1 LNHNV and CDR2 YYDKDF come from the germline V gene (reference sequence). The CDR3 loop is CATSRDMGSGGSDEQFF. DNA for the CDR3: TGTGCCACCAGCAGAGATATGGGCAGCGGGGGTTCTGATGAGCAGTTCTTC.

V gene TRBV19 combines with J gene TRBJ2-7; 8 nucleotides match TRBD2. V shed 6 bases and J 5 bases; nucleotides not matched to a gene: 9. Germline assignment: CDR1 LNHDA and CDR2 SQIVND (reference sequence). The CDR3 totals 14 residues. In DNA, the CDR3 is TGTGCCAGTAGACGACGGGAGGGCCTCCACGAGCAGTACTTC. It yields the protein CASRRREGLHEQYF.

Here the CDR3 DNA reads TGTGCCACTATAGGGAACGGGAGGGCTGGCGAGCAGTACTTC. It is translated as CATIGNGRAGEQYF. V is TRBV28 and J is TRBJ2-7, with 8 bases aligning to TRBD2. This CDR3 comprises 14 residues. V shed 10 bases, J shed 6 bases, and the junction held 14 bases outside the gene matches. Germline V gene lookup returns CDR1 MDHEN and CDR2 SYDVKM.

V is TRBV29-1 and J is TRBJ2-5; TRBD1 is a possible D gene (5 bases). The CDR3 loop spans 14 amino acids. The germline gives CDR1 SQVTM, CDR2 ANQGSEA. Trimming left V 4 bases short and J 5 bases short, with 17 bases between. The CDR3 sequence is CSVARRLRVETQYF. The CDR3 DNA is TGCAGCGTTGCTCGGCGGCTCAGGGTGGAGACCCAGTACTTC.

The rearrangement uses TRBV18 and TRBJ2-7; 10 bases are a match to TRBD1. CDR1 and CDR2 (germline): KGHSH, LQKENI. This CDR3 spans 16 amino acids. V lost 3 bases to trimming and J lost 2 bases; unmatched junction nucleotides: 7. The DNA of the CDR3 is TGTGCCAGCTCACCTCTGACCGGGACAGGGGCCTACGAGCAGTACTTC. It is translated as CASSPLTGTGAYEQYF.

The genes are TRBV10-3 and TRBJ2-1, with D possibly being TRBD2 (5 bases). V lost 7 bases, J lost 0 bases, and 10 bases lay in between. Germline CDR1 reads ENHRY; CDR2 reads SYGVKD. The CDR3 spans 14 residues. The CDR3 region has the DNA TGTGCCATCAACCACGGGATCTCCTACAATGAGCAGTTCTTC. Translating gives CAINHGISYNEQFF.

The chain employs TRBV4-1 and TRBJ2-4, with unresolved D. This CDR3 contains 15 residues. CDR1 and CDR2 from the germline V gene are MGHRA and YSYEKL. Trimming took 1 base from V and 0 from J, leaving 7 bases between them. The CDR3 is CASSQVILAKNIQYF. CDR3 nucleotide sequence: TGCGCCAGCAGCCAAGTTATTTTAGCCAAAAACATTCAGTACTTC.

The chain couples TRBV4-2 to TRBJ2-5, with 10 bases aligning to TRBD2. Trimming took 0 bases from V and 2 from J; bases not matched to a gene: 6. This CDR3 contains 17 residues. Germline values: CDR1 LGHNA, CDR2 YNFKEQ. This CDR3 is CASSQDLAGGNQETQYF. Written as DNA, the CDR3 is TGTGCCAGCAGCCAAGACTTAGCGGGGGGCAATCAAGAGACCCAGTACTTC.

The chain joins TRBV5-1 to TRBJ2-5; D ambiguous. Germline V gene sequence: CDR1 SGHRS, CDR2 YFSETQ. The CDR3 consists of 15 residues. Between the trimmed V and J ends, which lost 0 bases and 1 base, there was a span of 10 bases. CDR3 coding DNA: TGCGCCAGCAGCTTGGGACCCCGAGGCCAAGAGACCCAGTACTTC. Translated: CASSLGPRGQETQYF.

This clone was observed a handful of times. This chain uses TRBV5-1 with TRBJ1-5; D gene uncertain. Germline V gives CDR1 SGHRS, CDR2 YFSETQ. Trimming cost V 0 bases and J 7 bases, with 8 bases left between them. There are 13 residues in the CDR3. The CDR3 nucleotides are TGCGCCAGCAGCTTGGCCGGGCTGCAGCCCCAGCATTTT. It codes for CASSLAGLQPQHF.

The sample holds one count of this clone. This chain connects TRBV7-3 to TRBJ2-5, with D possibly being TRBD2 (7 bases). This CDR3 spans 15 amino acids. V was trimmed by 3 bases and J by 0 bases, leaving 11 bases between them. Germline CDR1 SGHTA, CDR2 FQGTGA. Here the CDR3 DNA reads TGTGCCAGCAGCTTCAGGGGAGGGTACCAAGAGACCCAGTACTTC. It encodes CASSFRGGYQETQYF.

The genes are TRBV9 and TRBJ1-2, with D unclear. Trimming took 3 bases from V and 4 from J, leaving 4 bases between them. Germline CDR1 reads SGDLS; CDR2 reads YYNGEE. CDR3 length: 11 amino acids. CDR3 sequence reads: CASSAPYGYTF. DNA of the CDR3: TGTGCCAGCAGCGCCCCCTATGGCTACACCTTC. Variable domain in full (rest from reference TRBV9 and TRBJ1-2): DSGVTQTPKHLITATGQRVTLRCSPRSGDLSVYWYQQSLDQGLQFLIQYYNGEERAKGNILERFSAQQFPDLHSELNLSSLELGDSALYFCASSAPYGYTFGSGTRLTVV.

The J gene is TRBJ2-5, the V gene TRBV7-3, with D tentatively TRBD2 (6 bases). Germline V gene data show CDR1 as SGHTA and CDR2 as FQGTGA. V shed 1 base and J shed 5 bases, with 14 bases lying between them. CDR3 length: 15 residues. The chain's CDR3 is CASSLIGGTWETQYF. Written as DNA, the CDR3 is TGTGCCAGCAGCTTAATTGGGGGGACGTGGGAGACCCAGTACTTC.